This paragraph reports one T cell receptor (beta chain). Its antigen is currently not known. Base qualities are missing; no much larger clone stands one base away. This record belongs to a study of CD8 T cells in Susac syndrome (dated by TCRdb to the late 2010s). Describing the broader study: Whether CD8+ T cell activation and differentiation in Susac syndrome was antigen driven was tested using repertoire sequencing. Clonality of the CD8+ T cell repertoire was compared between around 13 healthy donors, approximately 14 Susac syndrome patients and about 15 multiple sclerosis patients.

Peripheral blood CD8+ and CD4+ T cells from healthy donors, Susac syndrome patients and multiple sclerosis patients were profiled by high-throughput TCR beta sequencing. The multiple sclerosis controls were treatment-naive patients who had stable or active relapsing-remitting disease and met the revised McDonald criteria. Bulk CD8+ and CD4+ T cells were purified by magnetic negative isolation, whereas CD8+ TEMRA cells were enriched by FACS. Blood was collected in EDTA tubes and processed within 24 hours, with PBMCs isolated through density gradient centrifugation. PBMCs intended for TCR sequencing were cryopreserved in liquid nitrogen and thawed later in a water bath at 37 degrees C. The sorted or isolated CD4+, CD8+ and CD8+ TEMRA cells reached a purity of at least 90%. RNA was extracted using the RNeasy kit, and roughly 0.45 to 1 microgram was reverse transcribed with random hexamers. The immunoSEQ multiplex PCR assay, which covers 54 Vbeta and 13 Jbeta segments, was used to amplify TCR beta CDR3 regions. Bias from PCR amplification was corrected by using a synthetic template baseline for primer optimization and for computational correction. In the source study's methods: Reads were annotated to V, D and J genes according to IMGT and were analyzed with immunoSEQ Analyzer, with only productive sequences retained. Clonality was calculated as one minus the Shannon entropy normalized by log2 of the number of productive unique sequences. For each patient and control, public and private clones were evaluated within the 100 most prevalent clones. Clones were defined as Susac-specific if absent from the healthy and MS cohorts, from under 1,200 published viral clones and from other ImmuneACCESS disease sequences. Clones were called with MiXCR by TCRdb after fastp trimmed the public reads at Q25, and only in-frame beta chains were retained. For every CDR3 protein sequence, its rows merge into one entry that carries the most common genes and DNA. Clone size and V and J calls follow TCRdb, not the original study. For this sample the table gives almost 450,000 distinct CDR3 sequences, of which more than 80% were detected only once. The ten largest account for more than 0.09% of the sample.

The full study reports these points: The study acknowledged that relatively few individuals were included in the TCR sequencing and HLA analysis.

V sheds 6 bases and J sheds 3 bases, leaving 20 bases between their ends. The cysteine opens and the phenylalanine closes a CDR3 of 16 amino acids. Only the CDR3 region is kept as DNA, spanning 48 bases read in frame from base 1. CDR1 and CDR2 (MNHNS, SASEGT) derive from the germline V gene. This receptor chain uses TRBV6-1 and TRBJ1-1, with the D gene not clear enough to name. Sequenced sample: CD8+ T cells from PBMCs. The sequence was collected from a human donor with multiple sclerosis. The CDR3 here reads CASSPSTWGPDTEAFF. The DNA is TGTGCCAGCAGCCCATCGACCTGGGGTCCGGACACTGAAGCTTTCTTT.